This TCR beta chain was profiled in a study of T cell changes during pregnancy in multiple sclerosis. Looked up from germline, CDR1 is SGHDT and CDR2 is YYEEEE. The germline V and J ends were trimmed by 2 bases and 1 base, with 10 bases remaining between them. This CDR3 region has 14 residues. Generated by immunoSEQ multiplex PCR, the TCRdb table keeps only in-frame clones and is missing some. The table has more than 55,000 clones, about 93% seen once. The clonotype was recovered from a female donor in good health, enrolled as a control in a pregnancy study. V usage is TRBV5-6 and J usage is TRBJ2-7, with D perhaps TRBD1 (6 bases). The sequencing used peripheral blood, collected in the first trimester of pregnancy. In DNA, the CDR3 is TGTGCCAGCAGCTTCAGGGGAATTTCCTACGAGCAGTACTTC. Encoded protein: CASSFRGISYEQYF.